This TCR beta chain stems from a study of immune evolution from preneoplasia to lung adenocarcinoma. Produced via immunoSEQ multiplex PCR; TCRdb's table is partial and in-frame only. The table lists approximately 4,300 clones, 86% of them singletons, with around 3.9% in the top ten. Looked up from germline, CDR1 is SGHAT and CDR2 is FQNNGV. Unmatched junction bases numbered 7, after V lost 0 bases and J lost 10 bases. The CDR3 extends over 16 amino acids. This rearrangement joins TRBV11-2 to TRBJ2-1; 12 bases map to TRBD2. Sample: FFPE minimally invasive lung adenocarcinoma tissue. The TCR sequence derives from a donor at least 70 years old with lung adenocarcinoma. CDR3 sequence: CASSLDPSGRAWEQFF. The CDR3 region has the DNA TGTGCCAGCAGCTTAGACCCTAGCGGGAGGGCCTGGGAGCAGTTCTTC.